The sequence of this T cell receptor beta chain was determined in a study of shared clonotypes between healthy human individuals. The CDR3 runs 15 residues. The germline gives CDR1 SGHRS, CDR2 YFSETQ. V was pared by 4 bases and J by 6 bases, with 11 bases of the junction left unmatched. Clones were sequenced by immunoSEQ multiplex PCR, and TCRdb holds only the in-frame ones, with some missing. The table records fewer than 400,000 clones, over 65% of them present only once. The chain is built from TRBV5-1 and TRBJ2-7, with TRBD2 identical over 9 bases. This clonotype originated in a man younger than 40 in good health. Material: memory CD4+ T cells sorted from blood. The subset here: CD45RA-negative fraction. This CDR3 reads CASSPQVAGVSEQYF. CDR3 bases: TGCGCCAGCAGCCCTCAAGTAGCGGGAGTAAGCGAGCAGTACTTC.